Described below is a single T cell receptor beta chain sequence and its context. The antigen remains unidentified. Clones were sequenced by immunoSEQ multiplex PCR, and TCRdb holds only the in-frame ones, with some missing. The sample consists of tens of thousands of clones, 60% to 75% of them appearing once. The data were taken from a study of cytotoxic CD8 clonotypes in ibrutinib-treated CLL. Study summary: With a range of 6 to 36, the median treatment time before response samples were taken was eleven to twelve months. On average, each sample had about 260,000 productive templates and under 95,000 productive rearrangements. Findings and limits, study-wide: Progressing and sustained-remission patients had different sampling times. With treatment, public clonotypes, which were uncommon, either contracted or remained stable.

Germline CDR1 SGHNT, CDR2 YYREEE (reference sequence). Trimming took 0 bases from V and 10 from J; bases not matched to a gene: 5. The length of the CDR3 is 15 residues. This receptor was obtained from a human donor with chronic lymphocytic leukemia. The chain recombines TRBV5-4 with TRBJ1-6, with 9 positions matching TRBD1. Sequenced here: PBMCs, sampled after 12 months of ibrutinib treatment. CDR3 residues: CASSLGSGTGSPLHF. As DNA, the CDR3 is TGTGCCAGCAGCTTGGGTTCTGGGACAGGGTCACCCCTCCACTTT.